These 17 T cell receptor beta chains came from one sample sequenced in a study of cytomegalovirus exposure and HLA in healthy donors. PCR involved 60 Vbeta and 13 Jbeta primers. Some clones are missing from TCRdb's copy, which holds only in-frame ones; the method was immunoSEQ multiplex PCR. The sample holds about 180,000 clones, roughly 80% seen once. Sequenced input: PBMCs. The receptors here all came from a man aged 60-69 years in good health and CMV-seronegative.

The rearrangement uses TRBV25-1 and TRBJ1-5, with D perhaps matching TRBD1 (5 bases). V was cut by 4 bases and J by 6 bases, with 13 bases left in between. CDR1 and CDR2 from the germline V gene are MGHDK and SYGVNS. The CDR3 runs 14 residues. The CDR3 reads CASSGTGRGQPQHF. Here the CDR3 DNA reads TGTGCCAGCAGTGGAACGGGGAGGGGTCAGCCCCAGCATTTT.

This chain joins TRBV7-9 and TRBJ2-7, with a tentative D call TRBD2 (8 bases). There are 14 residues in the CDR3. V gave up 6 bases and J gave up 7 bases, with 19 bases separating them. Looked up from germline, CDR1 is SEHNR and CDR2 is FQNEAQ (reference sequence). The CDR3 DNA follows: TGTGCCAGCAGAACCGGGACTAGGGGGCGTGAGCAGTACTTC. Its protein product is CASRTGTRGREQYF. Variable domain in full (rest from reference TRBV7-9 and TRBJ2-7): DTGVSQNPRHKITKRGQNVTFRCDPISEHNRLYWYRQTLGQGPEFLTYFQNEAQLEKSRLLSDRFSAERPKGSFSTLEIQRTEQGDSAMYLCASRTGTRGREQYFGPGTRLTVT.

The chain has TRBV29-1 and TRBJ2-7; D is unclear. Germline assignment: CDR1 SQVTM and CDR2 ANQGSEA. V was trimmed by 6 bases and J by 3 bases, leaving 9 bases between them. The CDR3 has 11 residues. The CDR3 sequence is CSVRSGYEQYF. The DNA of the CDR3 is TGCAGCGTGCGATCGGGCTACGAGCAGTACTTC.

The chain combines TRBV19 with TRBJ2-7, with 9 bases that match TRBD1. With 9 bases clipped from V and 4 bases from J, the junction kept 13 bases outside the gene matches. CDR1 and CDR2 from the germline V gene are LNHDA and SQIVND (reference sequence). CDR3 length: 15 residues. CDR3 in amino acids: CASRQSGTGIYEQYF. Here the CDR3 DNA reads TGTGCCAGCAGACAGTCAGGGACAGGGATATACGAGCAGTACTTC. Based on the CDR3 plus reference TRBV19 and TRBJ2-7, the full variable domain is DGGITQSPKYLFRKEGQNVTLSCEQNLNHDAMYWYRQDPGQGLRLIYYSQIVNDFQKGDIAEGYSVSREKKESFPLTVTSAQKNPTAFYLCASRQSGTGIYEQYFGPGTRLTVT.

The genes are TRBV28 and TRBJ2-2; D is possibly TRBD2 (6 bases). V gave up 6 bases and J gave up 6 bases, with 17 bases separating them. The CDR3 consists of 15 residues. Germline values: CDR1 MDHEN, CDR2 SYDVKM. CDR3 DNA: TGTGCCAGCAGCCCGCCGGGGGTGAAGGCCGGGGAGCTGTTTTTT. Its translation: CASSPPGVKAGELFF.

J is TRBJ1-1 and V is TRBV2, with 8 bases identical to TRBD1. The V gene end was trimmed by 4 bases and the J gene end by 4 bases; junction bases not matched to a gene: 8. This CDR3 spans 15 amino acids. Germline V gives CDR1 SNHLY, CDR2 FYNNEI. The CDR3 is CASSAAGGHGTEAFF. Here the CDR3 DNA reads TGTGCCAGCAGTGCGGCAGGGGGCCATGGCACTGAAGCTTTCTTT.

This clone was found a few times. The chain links TRBV19 to TRBJ2-5, with TRBD2 matching 7 bases. Looked up from germline, CDR1 is LNHDA and CDR2 is SQIVND (reference sequence). The CDR3 is 16 residues long. With 5 bases clipped from V and 5 bases from J, the junction kept 14 bases outside the gene matches. CDR3 region: CASSPSRGAGGETQYF. CDR3 sequence (DNA): TGTGCCAGTAGTCCGTCTCGAGGGGCCGGGGGGGAGACCCAGTACTTC.

This chain links TRBV28 with TRBJ1-1; D is unresolved. Deletions cut 5 bases from V and 0 bases from J, with 10 bases between. The CDR3 totals 14 residues. Germline CDR1 MDHEN, CDR2 SYDVKM. Written as DNA, the CDR3 is TGTGCCAGCAGTCCATCTACAGTGAACACTGAAGCTTTCTTT. This sequence encodes CASSPSTVNTEAFF.

The V gene is TRBV29-1, the J gene TRBJ1-1; no reliable D call. The V gene's germline CDR1 is SQVTM and CDR2 ANQGSEA. Trimming took 4 bases from V and 11 from J, leaving 11 bases between them. The CDR3 contains 10 residues. DNA of the CDR3: TGCAGCGTTGTAGAGCTCGGTGCTTTCTTT. Translating gives CSVVELGAFF. The full variable domain, its missing parts supplied by reference TRBV29-1 and TRBJ1-1, is SAVISQKPSRDICQRGTSLTIQCQVDSQVTMMFWYRQQPGQSLTLIATANQGSEATYESGFVIDKFPISRPNLTFSTLTVSNMSPEDSSIYLCSVVELGAFFGQGTRLTVV.

V and J are TRBV6-4 and TRBJ2-7, with 8 bases lining up with TRBD1. The ends lost 2 bases at V and 3 bases at J; junction bases unmatched: 18. There are 19 residues in the CDR3. Germline loops: CDR1 MRHNA, CDR2 SNTAGT. The CDR3 here is CASSDSRGRGRSTYYEQYF. DNA of the CDR3: TGTGCCAGCAGTGACAGCCGCGGCAGGGGGCGGTCAACGTACTACGAGCAGTACTTC.

With regard to this clone: The junction does not match germline at one end; this may be a read error. This chain's CDR3 is CASNPEDQPQNF. The CDR3 DNA reads as TGTGCCAGCAACCCTGAGGATCAGCCCCAGAATTTT. The chain combines TRBV28 with TRBJ1-5; D not certain. Germline CDR1 MDHEN, CDR2 SYDVKM. CDR3 length: 12 residues.

The chain carries TRBV7-3 and TRBJ2-1; 7 bases align to TRBD2. The CDR3 covers 15 residues. CDR1 and CDR2 from the germline V gene are SGHTA and FQGTGA. The V segment lost 1 base and the J segment 2 bases; nucleotides outside the gene matches: 2. The CDR3 sequence is CASSLRRETYNEQFF. The CDR3 bases are TGTGCCAGCAGCTTAAGGCGGGAGACCTACAATGAGCAGTTCTTC.

The V and J genes are TRBV6-1 and TRBJ2-3; D uncertain. The CDR3 has 16 amino acids. Trimming took 1 base from V and 0 from J, leaving 11 bases between them. Germline CDR1 is MNHNS and CDR2 is SASEGT. The CDR3 bases are TGTGCCAGCAGTGAAGTAGCAGACGCTAGCACAGATACGCAGTATTTT. Protein sequence: CASSEVADASTDTQYF.

The chain employs TRBV5-6 and TRBJ1-4, with D tentatively TRBD1 (5 bases). V was clipped by 1 base and J by 8 bases, with 15 bases between them. The CDR3 contains 15 residues. Germline V gene lookup returns CDR1 SGHDT and CDR2 YYEEEE. For the CDR3, the DNA is TGTGCCAGCAGCTTGTCAGGGCGCGGGAACGAAAAACTGTTTTTT. Translation gives CASSLSGRGNEKLFF.

The sample holds a few counts of this clone. The V and J genes are TRBV27 and TRBJ1-5; no clear D. Looked up from germline, CDR1 is MNHEY and CDR2 is SMNVEV (reference sequence). Deletions cut 5 bases from V and 2 bases from J, with 7 bases between. The length of the CDR3 is 13 residues. This CDR3 is CASSPSGNQPQHF. The CDR3 coding sequence is TGTGCCAGCAGTCCATCGGGCAATCAGCCCCAGCATTTT.

V gene TRBV7-9 combines with J gene TRBJ2-3; 8 positions match TRBD1. Germline values: CDR1 SEHNR, CDR2 FQNEAQ (reference sequence). The CDR3 spans 13 residues. The ends lost 11 bases at V and 4 bases at J; junction bases unmatched: 8. CDR3: CAGGAGGPDTQYF. In DNA, the CDR3 is TGTGCCGGAGGAGCAGGGGGCCCAGATACGCAGTATTTT.

The V gene is TRBV7-9, the J gene TRBJ1-1; TRBD1 might be the D (5 bases). The CDR3 totals 14 residues. V dropped 1 base and J dropped 5 bases, with 11 bases sitting between them. Germline CDR1 SEHNR, CDR2 FQNEAQ (reference sequence). CDR3 nucleotides: TGTGCCAGCAGCTTAGTCAGGGTCGGGACTGAAGCTTTCTTT. Its translation is CASSLVRVGTEAFF.